This TCR beta chain emerged from a study of blood T cell repertoires in COVID-19. With V trimmed by 5 bases and J by 4 bases, 5 bases remained unmatched. In germline, CDR1 is SGHVS, CDR2 FQNEAQ. The CDR3 is made up of 14 amino acids. Profiling relied on immunoSEQ multiplex PCR, and the TCRdb table lists in-frame clones only, not all of them. The repertoire holds some 250,000 clones, with approximately 90% as singletons. This chain uses TRBV7-8 with TRBJ2-1, with 7 bases fitting TRBD1. This clonotype originated in a man aged 40-55 years who had recovered from COVID-19. The sample was PBMCs or T cells enriched from blood (not recorded which). The CDR3 spells CASSRTTGYNEQFF. CDR3 sequence (DNA): TGTGCCAGCAGCCGAACGACAGGGTACAATGAGCAGTTCTTC. Supplemented by reference TRBV7-8 and TRBJ2-1, the full variable domain reads GAGVSQSPRYKVAKRGQDVALRCDPISGHVSLFWYQQALGQGPEFLTYFQNEAQLDKSGLPSDRFFAERPEGSVSTLKIQRTQQEDSAVYLCASSRTTGYNEQFFGPGTRLTVL.